This T cell receptor beta chain was captured in a study of blood T cell repertoires in COVID-19. Study-wide context: Collection of acute and convalescent COVID-19 samples took place in the United States, Italy and Spain.

V lost 4 bases to trimming and J lost 2 bases, with 10 bases between them. This CDR3 spans 14 amino acids. Germline CDR1 is SNHLY and CDR2 is FYNNEI. This clone was observed once. In the authors' workflow: Reference gene primer amplification in the assay estimated nucleated cell counts. TCRdb's copy holds only in-frame clones and misses some; the assay was immunoSEQ multiplex PCR. D and trimming were read from the DNA, whereas the V and J calls and clone size are those reported in that table. The table shows tens of thousands of clones, with around 83% occurring only once. The genes are TRBV2 and TRBJ2-3, with D unresolved. This receptor was identified in a man older than 75 with acute or convalescent COVID-19. Material for sequencing was peripheral blood. The chain's CDR3 is CASSVVLTTDTQYF. CDR3 DNA sequence: TGTGCCAGCAGTGTAGTCCTTACCACAGATACGCAGTATTTT.